A selection of T cell receptor beta chains follows, all from one sample in a study of tumor-infiltrating lymphocytes in oesophageal squamous cell carcinoma. One entry per CDR3 protein, called by TCRdb with MiXCR from the PCR reads. Of about 15,000 distinct CDR3 sequences in the sample, around 52% were seen once. Sequenced material: esophageal tumor tissue. The receptors come from a male donor with esophageal squamous cell carcinoma. The CDR3 runs from the conserved cysteine through the conserved F or W. Fields, in order: D gene, J gene, clone size, V gene, CDR3 protein, CDR3 DNA. The D gene is left open where the match is weak. Not all rows give a size; the values are once, few, many and, for expanded clones, a class.

d_gene: NA; j_gene: TRBJ1-2; abundance: NA; v_gene: TRBV6-1; CDR3aa: CASRPDTASTYGYTF; CDR3nt: TGTGCCAGCAGACCCGACACGGCTTCTACCTATGGCTACACCTTC
d_gene: NA; j_gene: TRBJ2-3; abundance: once; v_gene: TRBV27; CDR3aa: CASKKGGSLTDTQYF; CDR3nt: TGTGCCAGCAAAAAGGGGGGGAGTCTAACAGATACGCAGTATTTT
d_gene: NA; j_gene: TRBJ2-7; abundance: few; v_gene: TRBV7-9; CDR3aa: CASSGTVGGNEQYF; CDR3nt: TGTGCCAGCAGCGGGACTGTTGGCGGAAACGAGCAGTACTTC
d_gene: NA; j_gene: TRBJ2-3; abundance: NA; v_gene: TRBV7-2; CDR3aa: CASSPWGHSANTGELYF; CDR3nt: TGTGCCAGCAGCCCGTGGGGCCATAGCGCGAACACCGGGGAGCTGTATTTT
d_gene: TRBD2; j_gene: TRBJ2-7; abundance: NA; v_gene: TRBV5-4; CDR3aa: CASKRTSGTTGPNEQYF; CDR3nt: TGTGCCAGCAAAAGGACTAGCGGGACCACGGGACCTAACGAGCAGTACTTC
d_gene: NA; j_gene: TRBJ2-6; abundance: few; v_gene: TRBV7-8; CDR3aa: CASSLRRRGGISGANVLTF; CDR3nt: TGTGCCAGCAGCCTGCGTCGGAGAGGCGGTATCTCTGGGGCCAACGTCCTGACTTTC
d_gene: NA; j_gene: TRBJ2-1; abundance: NA; v_gene: TRBV7-1; CDR3aa: CASSPGERGAGNEQFF; CDR3nt: TGTGCCAGCAGCCCAGGGGAGAGGGGCGCAGGGAATGAGCAGTTCTTC
d_gene: NA; j_gene: TRBJ2-7; abundance: once; v_gene: TRBV12-3/TRBV12-4; CDR3aa: CASSQGSEQYF; CDR3nt: TGTGCCAGCAGCCAGGGGAGCGAGCAGTACTTC
d_gene: NA; j_gene: TRBJ2-5; abundance: NA; v_gene: TRBV6-5; CDR3aa: CASSYSGGDETQYF; CDR3nt: TGTGCCAGCAGTTACTCGGGGGGAGATGAGACCCAGTACTTC
d_gene: NA; j_gene: TRBJ2-7; abundance: many; v_gene: TRBV6-1; CDR3aa: CASTPTASSSYEQYF; CDR3nt: TGTGCCAGCACCCCAACCGCCTCGAGCTCCTACGAGCAGTACTTC
d_gene: NA; j_gene: TRBJ2-1; abundance: NA; v_gene: TRBV7-6; CDR3aa: CASSRSLVSYNEQFF; CDR3nt: TGTGCCAGCAGCCGTTCACTAGTGAGTTACAATGAGCAGTTCTTC
d_gene: NA; j_gene: TRBJ2-5; abundance: NA; v_gene: TRBV7-8; CDR3aa: CASRTHVQETQYF; CDR3nt: TGTGCCAGCAGGACACATGTCCAAGAGACCCAGTACTTC
d_gene: TRBD2; j_gene: TRBJ2-1; abundance: NA; v_gene: TRBV7-6; CDR3aa: CASSFGTTAYNEQFF; CDR3nt: TGTGCCAGCAGCTTCGGGACTACGGCTTACAATGAGCAGTTCTTC
d_gene: NA; j_gene: TRBJ2-1; abundance: NA; v_gene: TRBV19; CDR3aa: CASRGDLSYNEQFF; CDR3nt: TGTGCCAGCAGAGGGGACCTCTCCTACAATGAGCAGTTCTTC
d_gene: TRBD1; j_gene: TRBJ2-5; abundance: NA; v_gene: TRBV12-3/TRBV12-4; CDR3aa: CASSRDRRISGEQYF; CDR3nt: TGTGCCAGCAGTCGGGACAGGAGGATATCGGGGGAGCAGTACTTC
d_gene: TRBD1; j_gene: TRBJ2-5; abundance: NA; v_gene: TRBV7-2; CDR3aa: CASSSDRGRKTQYF; CDR3nt: TGTGCCAGCAGCTCCGACAGGGGGAGGAAGACCCAGTACTTC
d_gene: NA; j_gene: TRBJ2-5; abundance: NA; v_gene: TRBV6-1; CDR3aa: CASRKQETQYF; CDR3nt: TGTGCCAGCAGAAAACAGGAGACCCAGTACTTC
d_gene: NA; j_gene: TRBJ1-3; abundance: many; v_gene: TRBV10-3; CDR3aa: CAISVRNTIYF; CDR3nt: TGTGCCATCAGTGTCAGGAACACCATATATTTT
d_gene: NA; j_gene: TRBJ1-1; abundance: NA; v_gene: TRBV7-8; CDR3aa: CASSFSTREAFF; CDR3nt: TGTGCCAGCAGCTTTTCGACCCGTGAAGCTTTCTTT
d_gene: NA; j_gene: TRBJ2-7; abundance: NA; v_gene: TRBV7-6; CDR3aa: CASSPGGGNHEQYF; CDR3nt: TGTGCTAGCAGTCCCGGGGGCGGGAACCACGAGCAGTACTTC
d_gene: NA; j_gene: TRBJ2-1; abundance: NA; v_gene: TRBV12-3/TRBV12-4; CDR3aa: CASTRGRGYYNEQFF; CDR3nt: TGTGCCAGCACCAGAGGGAGGGGGTACTACAATGAGCAGTTCTTC
d_gene: TRBD1; j_gene: TRBJ2-2; abundance: NA; v_gene: TRBV10-3; CDR3aa: CAIRTGQGMAGELFF; CDR3nt: TGTGCCATCAGGACCGGACAGGGAATGGCCGGGGAGCTGTTTTTT
d_gene: TRBD1; j_gene: TRBJ2-2; abundance: NA; v_gene: TRBV11-1; CDR3aa: CASSLGGGAFDGELFF; CDR3nt: TGTGCCAGCAGCTTAGGAGGGGGCGCGTTCGACGGGGAGCTGTTTTTT
d_gene: TRBD2; j_gene: TRBJ2-6; abundance: many; v_gene: TRBV5-1; CDR3aa: CASSQGLAGVRSGANVLTF; CDR3nt: TGCGCCAGCAGCCAGGGACTAGCGGGAGTTCGCTCTGGGGCCAACGTCCTGACTTTC
d_gene: TRBD2; j_gene: TRBJ2-1; abundance: few; v_gene: TRBV25-1; CDR3aa: CASSPFQREGPNEQFF; CDR3nt: TGTGCCAGCAGTCCATTCCAGCGGGAGGGCCCCAATGAGCAGTTCTTC